Many counts were recorded for the clone carrying this T cell receptor (beta chain). This sample is part of a study of T-cell reconstitution after alpha-beta-depleted transplantation in children. The CDR3 runs 13 residues. Germline V gene data show CDR1 as SQVTM and CDR2 as ANQGSEA. The ends were cut back, 1 base at V and 7 bases at J, with 10 bases in the middle. Unique molecular identifiers were built into the TCRbeta library. From the PCR reads, TCRdb called clonotypes with MiXCR, one entry per CDR3 protein. The repertoire consists of about 610,000 distinct CDR3 sequences, with under 12% occurring once and the leading ten covering about 4%.

This TCR derives from a human donor who donated a stem cell graft to a child with acute myeloid leukemia. The rearrangement uses TRBV29-1 and TRBJ2-2; D remains unclear. Sample: PBMCs from the stem cell graft donor, taken from the stem cell graft. In DNA form, the CDR3 reads TGCAGCGTTGAAGGCAGATGGTACGGGGAGCTGTTTTTT. Its translation: CSVEGRWYGELFF.